This T cell receptor beta chain was captured in a study of blood T cell repertoires in COVID-19. Study-wide background: Researchers got acute and convalescent COVID-19 samples from the United States, Italy and Spain.

The V end was cut by 4 bases, the J end by 2 bases, with 13 bases between. There are 14 residues in the CDR3. Per the germline V gene, CDR1 is SGHTS and CDR2 is YDEGEE. Original data processing: Reference gene primer amplification gave estimated nucleated cell counts. Measured with immunoSEQ multiplex PCR; TCRdb has only the in-frame clones, and not every one. V and J calls and clone size are as listed in that table; D and trimming were resolved from the DNA. Of 300,000 to 400,000 clones listed, over 75% are singletons. Cohorts were determined from participant-reported clinical history. This chain links TRBV5-8 with TRBJ2-7; the D gene is possibly TRBD2 (6 bases). Source material: PBMCs or T cells enriched from blood (not recorded which). This sequence was found in a woman aged 25 to 45 with acute COVID-19. The CDR3 DNA follows: TGTGCCAGCAGCCGCGGGACGGAACCCTACGAGCAGTACTTC. Protein product: CASSRGTEPYEQYF. The whole variable domain, filled in from reference TRBV5-8 and TRBJ2-7, reads EAGVTQSPTHLIKTRGQQATLRCSPISGHTSVYWYQQALGLGLQFLLWYDEGEERNRGNFPPRFSGRQFPNYSSELNVNALELEDSALYLCASSRGTEPYEQYFGPGTRLTVT.